This T cell receptor beta chain emerged from a study of monozygotic twins with inflammatory bowel disease. From its re-call of the 5' RACE reads, TCRdb lists each CDR3 protein once, without DNA. The sample includes approximately 160,000 distinct CDR3 sequences. Germline V gene sequence: CDR1 DFQATT, CDR2 SNEGSKA (reference sequence). The CDR3 is made up of 13 amino acids. Comments on this clonotype: Its antigen is not identified.

Study findings and constraints: Healthy co-twins exceeded IBD patients in TCRbeta diversity as measured by inverse Simpson.

The source is a human donor with ulcerative colitis or Crohn's disease, or a healthy co-twin of an affected twin (not recorded which). V and J are TRBV20-1 and TRBJ1-4; TCRdb's D call, TRBD1, is unchecked because there is no DNA. The sample was blood. The CDR3 reads CSARRTDNEKLFF.